Shown below are 16 T cell receptor beta chains from a single sample sequenced in a study of T cell repertoires in cytomegalovirus infection. TCRdb processed the reads anew with MiXCR; each CDR3 protein has one entry. The sample contains 150,000 to 200,000 distinct CDR3 sequences, about 30% of which appear only once. Sequencing was done on a sample of PBMCs. These TCRs come from a human donor in good health (CMV status not recorded). Some clones in this sample may be carry-over from other donors' samples.

This clonotype was detected only a few times. This rearrangement joins TRBV5-1 to TRBJ2-3; D possibly corresponds to TRBD1 (6 bases). The germline V gene encodes CDR1 SGHRS and CDR2 YFSETQ. V gave up 4 bases and J gave up 5 bases, with 11 bases separating them. CDR3 length: 13 residues. The CDR3: CASSPSGEDTQYF. CDR3 DNA sequence: TGCGCCAGCAGCCCTTCAGGGGAAGATACGCAGTATTTT.

The chain combines TRBV7-2 with TRBJ1-2; 9 bases map to TRBD1. CDR1 and CDR2 from the germline V gene are SGHTA and FQGNSA. The CDR3 totals 15 residues. V trimming: 4 bases; J trimming: 2 bases; junction bases outside the gene matches: 5. The CDR3: CASSSRTGVNYGYTF. The CDR3 coding sequence is TGTGCCAGCAGCTCCCGGACAGGGGTGAACTATGGCTACACCTTC.

There are many counts of this clonotype. The CDR3 spells CASSLAQATFSPLHF. In DNA form, the CDR3 reads TGTGCCAGCAGCTTAGCACAGGCCACCTTTTCACCCCTCCACTTT. This chain connects TRBV7-2 to TRBJ1-6; the D gene is possibly TRBD1 (5 bases). CDR1 and CDR2 from the germline V gene are SGHTA and FQGNSA. V was pared by 0 bases and J by 9 bases, with 12 bases between. The CDR3 covers 15 residues.

This sequence joins TRBV6-2 or TRBV6-3 and TRBJ2-1, with TRBD2 matching 7 bases. The CDR3 length is 17 residues. The junction had 9 bases not matched to a gene; V was cut back by 0 bases and J by 4 bases. CDR1 MNHEY and CDR2 SVGEGT come from the germline V gene. The CDR3 DNA is TGTGCCAGCAGTTACTCGAAGTCGAGCGGGGATTACAATGAGCAGTTCTTC. It specifies CASSYSKSSGDYNEQFF.

J is TRBJ2-7 and V is TRBV5-6; the D call may be TRBD1 or TRBD2 (6 bases each). Looked up from germline, CDR1 is SGHDT and CDR2 is YYEEEE. V was clipped by 4 bases and J by 3 bases, with 17 bases between them. The CDR3 is 15 amino acids. The CDR3 region has the DNA TGTGCCAGCAGCCCCACCCGTGGGGGGCTCTACGAGCAGTACTTC. Its translation: CASSPTRGGLYEQYF.

This clonotype has ten or more counts. The chain combines TRBV7-6 with TRBJ2-2; 8 bases agree with TRBD2. The CDR3 spans 16 residues. CDR1 is SGHVS, CDR2 FNYEAQ, per germline. V was clipped by 1 base and J by 4 bases; unmatched bases: 5. The CDR3 reads CASSLVPSGGTGELFF. The CDR3 region has the DNA TGTGCCAGCAGCTTAGTGCCGAGCGGGGGCACCGGGGAGCTGTTTTTT.

J is TRBJ2-2 and V is TRBV6-1, with D maybe TRBD1 (5 bases). The CDR3 has 14 residues. V dropped 6 bases and J dropped 7 bases, with 15 bases sitting between them. The germline V gene encodes CDR1 MNHNS and CDR2 SASEGT. Here the CDR3 DNA reads TGTGCCAGCAGCTGGGGCCCCTGGATCGGGGAGCTGTTTTTT. Its translation: CASSWGPWIGELFF.

The CDR3 loop reads CASSPQGGGHNQPQHF. CDR3 sequence (DNA): TGTGCCAGCAGCCCACAGGGGGGGGGACACAATCAGCCCCAGCATTTT. This chain joins TRBV12-3 or TRBV12-4 and TRBJ1-5; the match to TRBD1 covers 8 bases. Trimming cost V 6 bases and J 3 bases; bases outside gene matches: 10. The CDR3 length is 16 residues.

Turning to this clonotype: Since a much larger clone is just one base distant, this may be a read error. In DNA, the CDR3 is TGTGCCAGCAGTTTACTGGCAGGGGGCGGCATGAACACTGAAGCTTTCTTT. Protein: CASSLLAGGGMNTEAFF. This sequence joins TRBV28 and TRBJ1-1; TRBD1 matches at 8 bases. With V trimmed by 2 bases and J by 0 bases, 8 bases remained unmatched. The CDR3 extends over 17 amino acids. The germline V gene has CDR1 MDHEN and CDR2 SYDVKM.

This clonotype was counted a few times. The J gene is TRBJ1-1, the V gene TRBV19; no clear D. The CDR3 is 15 residues long. V lost 2 bases and J lost 0, with 10 bases in between. The V gene's germline CDR1 is LNHDA and CDR2 SQIVND (reference sequence). CDR3 residues: CASSIRWTMNTEAFF. The CDR3 coding sequence is TGTGCCAGTAGTATAAGGTGGACGATGAACACTGAAGCTTTCTTT.

Many counts were recorded for this clonotype. This chain joins TRBV2 and TRBJ2-2, with 8 nucleotides matching TRBD2. There are 19 residues in the CDR3. V was clipped by 2 bases and J by 0 bases; unmatched bases: 11. Germline V gene sequence: CDR1 SNHLY, CDR2 FYNNEI. The CDR3 loop is CASSEFGELADPNTGELFF. CDR3 DNA: TGTGCCAGCAGTGAATTTGGAGAACTAGCGGATCCGAACACCGGGGAGCTGTTTTTT.

The table lists this clonotype with a count of one. The CDR3 nucleotides are TGTGCCAGCAGCTTACCTTTTGGGGCTGAAGCTTTCTTT. This gives the protein CASSLPFGAEAFF. This chain uses TRBV11-3 with TRBJ1-1; D remains unclear. The V end lost 2 bases, the J end lost 6 bases, and 10 bases lay between the germline ends. This CDR3 contains 13 residues. Germline V CDR1 and CDR2: SGHNT, YENEEA.

Note on this clonotype: This may arise from a read error, as a much more abundant clone is one base away. This chain joins TRBV7-2 and TRBJ2-7; D is ambiguous. This CDR3 is 14 amino acids long. The V end was cut by 7 bases, the J end by 0 bases, with 13 bases between. The germline V gene has CDR1 SGHTA and CDR2 FQGNSA. The CDR3 DNA sequence: TGTGCCAGCACCCTTCAAACGAGCTCCTACGAGCAGTACTTC. Its protein product is CASTLQTSSYEQYF.

This clonotype occurred a few times. The gene calls are TRBV12-5 and TRBJ1-4; 7 nucleotides match TRBD1. The V gene's germline CDR1 is LGHNT and CDR2 FRNRAP. V was clipped by 6 bases and J by 3 bases; unmatched bases: 4. This CDR3 region has 14 residues. The CDR3 is CASGQTGANEKLFF. The CDR3 DNA reads as TGTGCTAGTGGACAAACAGGGGCTAATGAAAAACTGTTTTTT.

At least ten counts were recorded for this clonotype. This chain uses TRBV11-3 with TRBJ1-1; a possible D gene is TRBD1 (5 bases). V was trimmed by 4 bases and J by 9 bases, leaving 15 bases between them. This CDR3 has 13 amino acids. Germline V gives CDR1 SGHNT, CDR2 YENEEA. DNA of the CDR3: TGTGCCAGCAGCTCACCCCGGGAGGGGAAAGCTTTCTTT. Amino acids: CASSSPREGKAFF.

This clonotype was recorded at least ten times. The rearrangement uses TRBV7-8 and TRBJ2-3; D not certain. Trimming took 1 base from V and 6 from J, leaving 5 bases between them. The germline gives CDR1 SGHVS, CDR2 FQNEAQ. This CDR3 is 12 amino acids long. The CDR3 bases are TGTGCCAGCAGCTTAGTTGAGGATACGCAGTATTTT. Translated: CASSLVEDTQYF.